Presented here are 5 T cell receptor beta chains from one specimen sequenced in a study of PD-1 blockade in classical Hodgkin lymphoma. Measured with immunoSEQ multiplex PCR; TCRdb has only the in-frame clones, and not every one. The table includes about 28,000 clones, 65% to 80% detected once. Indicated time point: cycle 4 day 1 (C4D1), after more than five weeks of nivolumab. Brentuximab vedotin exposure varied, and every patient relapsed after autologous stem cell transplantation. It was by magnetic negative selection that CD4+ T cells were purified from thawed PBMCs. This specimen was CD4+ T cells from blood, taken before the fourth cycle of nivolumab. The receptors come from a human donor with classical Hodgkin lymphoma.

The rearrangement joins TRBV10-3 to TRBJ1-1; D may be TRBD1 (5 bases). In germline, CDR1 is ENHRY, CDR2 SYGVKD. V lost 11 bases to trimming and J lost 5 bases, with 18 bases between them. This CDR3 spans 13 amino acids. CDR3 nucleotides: TGTGCCGTTGTACGGGGGGGAGGTACTGAAGCTTTCTTT. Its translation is CAVVRGGGTEAFF.

This chain's CDR3 is CASSIRGQDHFTSYEQYF. Written as DNA, the CDR3 is TGTGCCAGTAGTATAAGGGGACAGGACCACTTCACTTCCTACGAGCAGTACTTC. The chain combines TRBV19 with TRBJ2-7; TRBD1 matches 8 bases. Trimming cost V 2 bases and J 1 base; bases outside gene matches: 13. This CDR3 is 18 amino acids long. The germline V gene has CDR1 LNHDA and CDR2 SQIVND (reference sequence).

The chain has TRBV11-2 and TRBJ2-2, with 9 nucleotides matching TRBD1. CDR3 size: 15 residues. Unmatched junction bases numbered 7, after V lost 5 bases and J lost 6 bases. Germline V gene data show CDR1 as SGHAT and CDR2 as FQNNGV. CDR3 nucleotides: TGTGCCAGCAGCCCCCGGACAGGGGCTGCCGGGGAGCTGTTTTTT. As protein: CASSPRTGAAGELFF.

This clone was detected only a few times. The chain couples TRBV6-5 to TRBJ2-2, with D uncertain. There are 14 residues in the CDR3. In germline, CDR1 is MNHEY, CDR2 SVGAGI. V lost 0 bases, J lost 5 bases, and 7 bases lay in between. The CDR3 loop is CASSYSFRTGELFF. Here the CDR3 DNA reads TGTGCCAGCAGTTACTCGTTCAGGACCGGGGAGCTGTTTTTT.

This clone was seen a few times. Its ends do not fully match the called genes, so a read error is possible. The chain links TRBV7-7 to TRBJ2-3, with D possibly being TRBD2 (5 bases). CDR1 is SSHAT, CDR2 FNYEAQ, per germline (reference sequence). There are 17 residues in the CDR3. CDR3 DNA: TGTGCTAGCAGCTTAATATCCCCTCTAGCTAGCACAGATACGCAGTATTTT. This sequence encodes CASSLISPLASTDTQYF. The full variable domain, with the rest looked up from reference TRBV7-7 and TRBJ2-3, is GAGVSQSPRYKVTKRGQDVTLRCDPISSHATLYWYQQALGQGPEFLTYFNYEAQPDKSGLPSDRFSAERPEGSISTLTIQRTEQRDSAMYRCASSLISPLASTDTQYFGPGTRLTVL.